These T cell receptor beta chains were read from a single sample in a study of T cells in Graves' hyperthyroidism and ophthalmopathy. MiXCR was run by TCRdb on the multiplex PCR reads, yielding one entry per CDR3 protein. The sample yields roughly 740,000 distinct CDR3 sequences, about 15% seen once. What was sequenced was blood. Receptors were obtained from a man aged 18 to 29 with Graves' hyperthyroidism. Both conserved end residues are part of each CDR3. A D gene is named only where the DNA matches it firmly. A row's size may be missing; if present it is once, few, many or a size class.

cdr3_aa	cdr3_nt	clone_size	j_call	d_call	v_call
CASSKTTAYEQYF	TGTGCCAGCAGCAAAACGACAGCCTACGAGCAGTACTTC	many	TRBJ2-7	-	TRBV7-9
CASSPGTSLINEQFF	TGTGCCAGCAGCCCCGGGACTAGCCTGATCAATGAGCAGTTCTTC	-	TRBJ2-1	TRBD2	TRBV7-3
CAWSSGLSAGVNGELFF	TGTGCCTGGAGTAGCGGTCTGTCAGCGGGAGTAAACGGGGAGCTGTTTTTT	-	TRBJ2-2	TRBD2	TRBV30
CASSSPPGGDPNTGELFF	TGTGCCAGTAGTAGCCCACCAGGGGGGGACCCGAACACCGGGGAGCTGTTTTTT	-	TRBJ2-2	-	TRBV28
CASSLGVREGHYTGELFF	TGTGCCAGCAGCTTAGGTGTGCGGGAGGGCCATTACACCGGGGAGCTGTTTTTT	-	TRBJ2-2	TRBD2	TRBV7-2
CASSPGPGTSGGRGIHEQYF	TGCGCCAGCAGCCCGGGTCCTGGTACATCCGGGGGGCGAGGAATCCACGAGCAGTACTTC	-	TRBJ2-7	-	TRBV5-1
CSARSRQSETQYF	TGCAGTGCTAGAAGTAGGCAGTCGGAGACCCAGTACTTC	-	TRBJ2-5	-	TRBV20-1
CASSSGEVETQYF	TGTGCCAGCAGTTCAGGGGAGGTAGAGACCCAGTACTTC	many	TRBJ2-5	-	TRBV6-2/TRBV6-3
CSVARRLQETQYF	TGCAGCGTTGCAAGACGGCTCCAAGAGACCCAGTACTTC	-	TRBJ2-5	-	TRBV29-1
CASNSPGSRTQYF	TGTGCCAGTAACTCGCCCGGGAGCAGGACCCAGTACTTC	many	TRBJ2-5	-	TRBV6-1
CSAPGAVYGYTF	TGCAGTGCTCCAGGGGCTGTCTATGGCTACACCTTC	-	TRBJ1-2	-	TRBV20-1
CASSGGTSGPHEQYF	TGTGCCAGCAGCGGGGGGACTAGCGGGCCCCACGAGCAGTACTTC	few	TRBJ2-7	TRBD2	TRBV9
CASSLGKWSAYEQYF	TGTGCCAGCAGCTTAGGTAAATGGAGCGCCTACGAGCAGTACTTC	-	TRBJ2-7	-	TRBV12-3/TRBV12-4
CASSLSGSDEQYF	TGTGCCAGCAGCCTGTCAGGGTCGGACGAGCAGTACTTC	many	TRBJ2-7	-	TRBV7-9
CASSFPGAGQETQYF	TGTGCCAGCAGTTTCCCGGGAGCAGGACAAGAGACCCAGTACTTC	many	TRBJ2-5	-	TRBV28
CASSPSVRRRPSGANVLTF	TGTGCCAGCAGCCCGTCGGTACGGCGTAGACCCTCTGGGGCCAACGTCCTGACTTTC	few	TRBJ2-6	-	TRBV4-2
CASRRDRGNEQFF	TGTGCCAGCAGAAGGGACAGGGGCAATGAGCAGTTCTTC	many	TRBJ2-1	TRBD1	TRBV12-3/TRBV12-4